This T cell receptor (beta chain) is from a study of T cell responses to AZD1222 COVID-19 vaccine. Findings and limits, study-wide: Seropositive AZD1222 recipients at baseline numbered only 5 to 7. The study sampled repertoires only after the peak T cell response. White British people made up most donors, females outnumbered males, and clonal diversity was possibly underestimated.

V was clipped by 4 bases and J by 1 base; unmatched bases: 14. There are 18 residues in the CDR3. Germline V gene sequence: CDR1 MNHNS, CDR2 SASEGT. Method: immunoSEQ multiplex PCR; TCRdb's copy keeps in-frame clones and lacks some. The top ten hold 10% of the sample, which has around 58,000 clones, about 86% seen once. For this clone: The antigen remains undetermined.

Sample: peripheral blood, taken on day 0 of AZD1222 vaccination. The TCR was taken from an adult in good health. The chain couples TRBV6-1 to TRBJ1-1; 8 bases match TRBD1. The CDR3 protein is CASSGLGQGAYPNTEAFF. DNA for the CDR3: TGTGCCAGCAGTGGACTCGGACAGGGCGCATACCCGAACACTGAAGCTTTCTTT.